The rows below give T cell receptor beta chains drawn from one sample of a study of cytomegalovirus exposure and HLA in healthy donors. The table came from immunoSEQ multiplex PCR; TCRdb's copy has only in-frame clones and leaves some out. The sample has about 63,000 clones; around 89% are singletons. The source material was PBMCs. These receptor sequences come from a woman aged 18-35 years in good health and CMV-seronegative. CDR3s include the opening cysteine and the closing phenylalanine or tryptophan. The D gene is left open where the match is weak. Size tells how often a clone was seen (once, few, many) or the class of an expanded clone, and some rows leave it out.

CASAGFPGNTIYF | TGTGCCAGCGCCGGGTTCCCTGGAAACACCATATATTTT | TRBV7-9 | . | TRBJ1-3 | .
CASSLVAGLSYEQYF | TGCGCCAGCAGCTTGGTTGCAGGTCTCTCCTACGAGCAGTACTTC | TRBV5-1 | . | TRBJ2-7 | .
CASNDGGLANYEQYF | TGTGCCAGCAATGATGGCGGGTTGGCTAACTACGAGCAGTACTTC | TRBV6-1 | once | TRBJ2-7 | .
CASSPDSPSKAFF | TGTGCCAGCAGCCCTGACTCACCCTCCAAAGCTTTCTTT | TRBV7-9 | . | TRBJ1-1 | .
CASSLGGASGYTF | TGTGCCAGCAGTTTAGGGGGGGCTAGTGGCTACACCTTC | TRBV28 | . | TRBJ1-2 | .
CASRSKGLAGAEASYEQYF | TGTGCCAGCAGGAGTAAAGGGCTAGCGGGGGCCGAAGCCTCCTACGAGCAGTACTTC | TRBV11-2 | . | TRBJ2-7 | TRBD2
CASRRTRDATQYF | TGTGCCAGCAGGAGGACTAGAGATGCGACCCAGTACTTC | TRBV7-8 | . | TRBJ2-5 | TRBD2
CASSQSSAMNTEAFF | TGCGCCAGCAGTCAATCATCCGCTATGAACACTGAAGCTTTCTTT | TRBV23-1 | . | TRBJ1-1 | .
CASSQGGRGALYGYTF | TGTGCCAGCAGCCAGGGGGGCAGGGGCGCCTTGTATGGCTACACCTTC | TRBV7-9 | . | TRBJ1-2 | TRBD1
CASIPDRPPYEQYF | TGCGCCAGCATACCGGACAGACCCCCCTACGAGCAGTACTTC | TRBV5-1 | . | TRBJ2-7 | .
CASSLAAGGPGEQYF | TGTGCCAGCAGTTTGGCAGCGGGAGGGCCGGGCGAGCAGTACTTC | TRBV28 | . | TRBJ2-7 | TRBD2
CASTTLVPRNTEAFF | TGTGCCAGCACGACATTGGTCCCCCGCAACACTGAAGCTTTCTTT | TRBV5-6 | . | TRBJ1-1 | .
CASSILAGVSGELFF | TGTGCCAGCAGTATTCTAGCGGGAGTCTCCGGGGAGCTGTTTTTT | TRBV27 | once | TRBJ2-2 | TRBD2
CASSHVETAGEKLFF | TGCGCCAGCAGCCATGTCGAGACAGCGGGTGAAAAACTGTTTTTT | TRBV4-1 | . | TRBJ1-4 | .
CASSYGWTLNTGELFF | TGTGCCAGCAGTTACGGATGGACACTGAACACCGGGGAGCTGTTTTTT | TRBV6-5 | once | TRBJ2-2 | .
CAWSVASLGVREQFF | TGTGCCTGGAGTGTAGCCAGCCTAGGGGTTCGTGAGCAGTTCTTC | TRBV30 | . | TRBJ2-1 | .
CASSSDTKYEAFF | TGCGCCAGCAGCTCGGACACGAAGTATGAAGCTTTCTTT | TRBV5-1 | once | TRBJ1-1 | .
CASSDSYRGITEAFF | TGTGCCAGCAGTGACTCGTACAGGGGTATTACTGAAGCTTTCTTT | TRBV6-4 | . | TRBJ1-1 | TRBD1
CASRPLQGRAEAFF | TGTGCCAGCAGACCCTTACAGGGAAGGGCTGAAGCTTTCTTT | TRBV27 | . | TRBJ1-1 | .
CATSPRTGTEKLFF | TGTGCCACCAGCCCCCGGACAGGCACCGAAAAACTGTTTTTT | TRBV15 | . | TRBJ1-4 | TRBD1
CATSRGQSASEQFF | TGTGCCACCAGCCGGGGACAGAGTGCATCTGAGCAGTTCTTC | TRBV15 | . | TRBJ2-1 | TRBD1
CASRSAGIPYNEQFF | TGTGCCAGCAGGTCAGCGGGGATTCCCTACAATGAGCAGTTCTTC | TRBV28 | . | TRBJ2-1 | TRBD2
CASSLRTGELFF | TGTGCCAGTAGCTTGAGGACCGGGGAGCTGTTTTTT | TRBV19 | . | TRBJ2-2 | .
CASSLDPSGLTYEQYF | TGTGCCAGCAGCTTAGATCCTAGCGGGCTCACCTACGAGCAGTACTTC | TRBV11-2 | . | TRBJ2-7 | TRBD2
CASSKGELPSYEQYF | TGTGCCAGCAGCAAAGGGGAGCTCCCCTCCTACGAGCAGTACTTC | TRBV21-1 | few | TRBJ2-7 | .
CSVGRDSVYGYTF | TGCAGCGTCGGGAGGGACAGTGTCTATGGCTACACCTTC | TRBV29-1 | . | TRBJ1-2 | TRBD1
CASSPTKNTGELFF | TGTGCCAGCAGTCCAACAAAAAACACCGGGGAGCTGTTTTTT | TRBV27 | . | TRBJ2-2 | .
CASSYRDTHYEQYF | TGTGCCAGCAGTTACCGGGACACCCACTACGAGCAGTACTTC | TRBV6-5 | . | TRBJ2-7 | .
CASSWDNLQGEKLFF | TGTGCCAGCAGTTGGGACAACCTTCAAGGTGAAAAACTGTTTTTT | TRBV28 | once | TRBJ1-4 | .
CASSYSSHRGEQFF | TGTGCCAGCAGTTACTCTTCCCACCGGGGTGAGCAGTTCTTC | TRBV6-5 | . | TRBJ2-1 | .
CASSFPPLSEQFF | TGTGCCAGCAGCTTCCCTCCTCTTAGTGAGCAGTTCTTC | TRBV7-2 | . | TRBJ2-1 | .
CASSRTGPEAFF | TGTGCCAGCAGTCGAACAGGGCCTGAAGCTTTCTTT | TRBV5-6 | . | TRBJ1-1 | .
CASSLAFPGGINEKLFF | TGTGCCAGCAGTTTAGCCTTTCCAGGGGGCATAAATGAAAAACTGTTTTTT | TRBV28 | once | TRBJ1-4 | TRBD1
CASNYLSGGLSYEQYF | TGCGCCAGCAACTACCTTAGCGGGGGCCTCTCCTACGAGCAGTACTTC | TRBV5-1 | once | TRBJ2-7 | TRBD2
CASSYSGQSYEQYF | TGTGCCAGCAGTTACTCGGGGCAGTCCTACGAGCAGTACTTC | TRBV6-5 | . | TRBJ2-7 | .
CASIKGGAGRNEKLFF | TGTGCCAGCATCAAGGGGGGGGCAGGGAGAAATGAAAAACTGTTTTTT | TRBV6-6 | . | TRBJ1-4 | .
CASSLGRQGDNYEQYF | TGTGCCAGCAGCTTAGGGAGGCAGGGGGATAATTACGAGCAGTACTTC | TRBV7-9 | . | TRBJ2-7 | TRBD1
CASSRPGQFYEQYF | TGTGCCAGCAGCCGACCGGGACAGTTCTACGAGCAGTACTTC | TRBV7-9 | . | TRBJ2-7 | TRBD1
CASSTDRPNSPLHF | TGTGCCAGCAGCACGGACAGGCCCAATTCACCCCTCCACTTT | TRBV6-5 | few | TRBJ1-6 | TRBD1
CASSTNLRGTEAFF | TGTGCCAGCAGCACCAACCTCAGGGGAACTGAAGCTTTCTTT | TRBV5-6 | . | TRBJ1-1 | .
CASKIAESYNEQFF | TGTGCCAGCAAAATAGCGGAATCCTACAATGAGCAGTTCTTC | TRBV6-1 | . | TRBJ2-1 | .
CASSAQGTKGETQYF | TGTGCCAGCAGTGCCCAAGGGACTAAAGGGGAGACCCAGTACTTC | TRBV6-1 | . | TRBJ2-5 | TRBD2
CATRTGTFEQYF | TGTGCCACACGAACAGGGACGTTCGAGCAGTACTTC | TRBV6-6 | . | TRBJ2-7 | .
CATKRQGRVDSNQPQHF | TGTGCCACCAAACGACAGGGTAGAGTAGATAGCAATCAGCCCCAGCATTTT | TRBV27 | . | TRBJ1-5 | TRBD1
CAGGTGEGTDTQYF | TGTGCCGGAGGGACAGGGGAGGGCACAGATACGCAGTATTTT | TRBV7-9 | . | TRBJ2-3 | TRBD1
CASSAAGTGLTYEQYF | TGTGCCAGCAGTGCAGCCGGGACAGGGCTTACCTACGAGCAGTACTTC | TRBV25-1 | . | TRBJ2-7 | TRBD1
CASSKKQGVDNYGYTF | TGTGCCAGCAGCAAAAAACAGGGGGTAGATAACTATGGCTACACCTTC | TRBV9 | . | TRBJ1-2 | TRBD1
CASLGHPLTDTQYF | TGTGCCAGTCTGGGACACCCACTCACAGATACGCAGTATTTT | TRBV28 | . | TRBJ2-3 | .
CAIRAGTGGAYEQYF | TGTGCCATCAGGGCCGGGACAGGGGGCGCCTACGAGCAGTACTTC | TRBV6-5 | . | TRBJ2-7 | TRBD1
CASSHRQGGNEQYF | TGTGCCAGCAGCCATAGACAGGGAGGCAACGAGCAGTACTTC | TRBV28 | . | TRBJ2-7 | .
CASSTGLAGGSETQYF | TGTGCCAGCAGTACGGGACTAGCGGGAGGGTCTGAGACCCAGTACTTC | TRBV27 | once | TRBJ2-5 | TRBD2
CASSSFGGYNEQFF | TGTGCCAGCAGCTCATTCGGGGGGTACAATGAGCAGTTCTTC | TRBV7-8 | . | TRBJ2-1 | TRBD2
CASSPPAGGGGYTF | TGTGCCAGCTCACCACCGGCAGGGGGCGGCGGCTACACCTTC | TRBV18 | once | TRBJ1-2 | TRBD1
CASSLPLAGVRDEQFF | TGTGCCAGCAGCTTGCCTCTAGCGGGAGTGAGGGATGAGCAGTTCTTC | TRBV5-4 | . | TRBJ2-1 | TRBD2
CSVTRDRALHEQYF | TGCAGCGTTACCCGGGACAGGGCTCTCCACGAGCAGTACTTC | TRBV29-1 | . | TRBJ2-7 | TRBD1
CASSQEEGAAGYTF | TGTGCCAGCAGCCAAGAGGAGGGGGCGGCTGGCTACACCTTC | TRBV4-2 | . | TRBJ1-2 | TRBD1
CASRENVINEQFF | TGTGCCAGCAGGGAAAATGTAATCAATGAGCAGTTCTTC | TRBV2 | . | TRBJ2-1 | .
CASSSGGTAIEAFF | TGTGCCAGCAGCTCAGGGGGCACAGCTATTGAAGCTTTCTTT | TRBV28 | . | TRBJ1-1 | TRBD1
CASSIYGGIGNTIYF | TGTGCCAGTAGTATTTACGGGGGAATCGGAAACACCATATATTTT | TRBV19 | . | TRBJ1-3 | .